This TCR beta chain appears in the sequencing data of a study of blood T cells in healthy people across ages. Study outcomes and limitations: A strong correlation between TCR beta diversity and naive T cell percentage was seen.

The draw of peripheral blood yielded roughly 9.4 milliliters from each donor. Through a sample-barcoded 5' primer and a J-beta primer mix, a second PCR was run for 7 to 11 cycles. TCRdb reprocessed the 5' RACE reads with MiXCR, giving one entry per CDR3 protein. The sample comprises about 970,000 distinct CDR3 sequences, just over 50% of which are singletons, and over 20% rests with the top ten. This clonotype has only a few counts. Its matching antigen is unknown. Sequenced: blood. The clonotype comes from a woman aged 55-70 years in good health.

CDR3 region: CASSLSRDSLYNEQFF. The DNA for the CDR3 is TGTGCCAGCAGCTTGAGTCGGGACAGTCTTTACAATGAGCAGTTCTTC. The chain carries TRBV5-5 and TRBJ2-1; TRBD1 matches at 7 bases. The CDR3 extends over 16 amino acids. V shed 1 base and J 4 bases; nucleotides not matched to a gene: 8. CDR1 SGHKS and CDR2 YYEKEE come from the germline V gene (reference sequence). The variable domain in full, with the rest retrieved from reference TRBV5-5 and TRBJ2-1, is DAGVTQSPTHLIKTRGQQVTLRCSPISGHKSVSWYQQVLGQGPQFIFQYYEKEERGRGNFPDRFSARQFPNYSSELNVNALLLGDSALYLCASSLSRDSLYNEQFFGPGTRLTVL.